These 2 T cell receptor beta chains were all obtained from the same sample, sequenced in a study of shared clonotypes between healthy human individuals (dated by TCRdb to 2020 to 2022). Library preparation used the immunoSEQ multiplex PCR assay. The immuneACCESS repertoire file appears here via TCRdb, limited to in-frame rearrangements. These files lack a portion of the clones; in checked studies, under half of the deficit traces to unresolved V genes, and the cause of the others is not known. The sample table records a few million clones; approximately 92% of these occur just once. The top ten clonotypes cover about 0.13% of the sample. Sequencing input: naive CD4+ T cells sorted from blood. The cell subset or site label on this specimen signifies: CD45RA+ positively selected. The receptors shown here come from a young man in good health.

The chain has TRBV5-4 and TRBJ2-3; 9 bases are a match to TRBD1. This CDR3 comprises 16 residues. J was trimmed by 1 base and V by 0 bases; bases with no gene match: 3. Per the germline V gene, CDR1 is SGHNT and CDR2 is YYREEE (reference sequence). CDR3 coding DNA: TGTGCCAGCAGCTTGGGGGGACAGGGCCGCACAGATACGCAGTATTTT. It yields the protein CASSLGGQGRTDTQYF.

CDR3 in amino acids: CASSPDTGAYEQYF. The CDR3 nucleotides read TGTGCCAGCTCACCAGACACAGGGGCCTACGAGCAGTACTTC. The rearrangement joins TRBV18 to TRBJ2-7; 7 bases fit TRBD1. The V segment lost 2 bases and the J segment 2 bases; nucleotides outside the gene matches: 3. This CDR3 is built from 14 residues. Germline CDR1 reads KGHSH; CDR2 reads LQKENI.